What follows are 23 T cell receptor beta chains derived from one specimen sequenced in a study of T cells after yellow fever vaccination. TCRdb re-called the 5' RACE reads through MiXCR, storing one row per CDR3 protein. The sample comprises about 320,000 distinct CDR3 sequences, around 4.5% of which are singletons, and 19% rests with the top ten. Specimen: PBMCs, collected 15 days after the yellow fever booster vaccination. Source of these receptors: a man between 18 and 29 years old who received the YFV17D yellow fever vaccine.

The CDR3 spells CASYTRGRVDTQYF. The CDR3 bases are TGCGCCAGCTACACGAGGGGGAGGGTTGATACGCAGTATTTT. The chain has TRBV4-1 and TRBJ2-3, with D perhaps TRBD2 (7 bases). Germline V gene data show CDR1 as MGHRA and CDR2 as YSYEKL. The V gene lost 8 bases and the J gene lost 6 bases, with 18 bases spanning the gap. This CDR3 comprises 14 residues.

In its sample, this clonotype was seen many times. J is TRBJ1-1 and V is TRBV29-1, with D uncertain. CDR1 is SQVTM and CDR2 is ANQGSEA in the germline V gene. The CDR3 runs 11 residues. V lost 4 bases, J lost 4 bases, and 7 bases lay in between. The CDR3 DNA sequence: TGCAGCGTTGTACGTGGCACTGAAGCTTTCTTT. As protein: CSVVRGTEAFF.

The chain joins TRBV7-2 to TRBJ2-5; TRBD1 agrees at 7 bases. Germline V gives CDR1 SGHTA, CDR2 FQGNSA. The CDR3 runs 15 residues. The V and J ends lost 3 bases and 10 bases, in that order; junction bases with no gene match: 14. The CDR3 coding sequence is TGTGCCAGCAGCTTTGGACCGCCAGGGGGTGAGGACCAGTACTTC. Translation gives CASSFGPPGGEDQYF. The full variable domain, completed using reference TRBV7-2 and TRBJ2-5, is GAGVSQSPSNKVTEKGKDVELRCDPISGHTALYWYRQSLGQGLEFLIYFQGNSAPDKSGLPSDRFSAERTGGSVSTLTIQRTQQEDSAVYLCASSFGPPGGEDQYFGPGTRLLVL.

V usage is TRBV6-5 and J usage is TRBJ2-7; D is ambiguous. This CDR3 comprises 16 residues. Germline V gives CDR1 MNHEY, CDR2 SVGAGI. Trimming took off 0 bases at V and 1 base at J, with 13 bases between the two ends. CDR3 DNA: TGTGCCAGCAGTTACTCGGTTAGCCCCCGGTCCTACGAGCAGTACTTC. Amino acid sequence: CASSYSVSPRSYEQYF.

The V gene is TRBV2, the J gene TRBJ2-7, with TRBD1 identical over 8 bases. The CDR3 extends over 12 amino acids. V was pared by 11 bases and J by 2 bases, with 5 bases of the junction left unmatched. Germline-derived CDR1 and CDR2 are SNHLY and FYNNEI. DNA of the CDR3: TGTGCCGGCGGACAGGGAACCTACGAGCAGTACTTC. Translation gives CAGGQGTYEQYF.

This clonotype has ten or more counts. This chain links TRBV7-9 with TRBJ1-4; 7 bases map to TRBD1. Trimming cost V 2 bases and J 7 bases; bases outside gene matches: 7. Germline V gives CDR1 SEHNR, CDR2 FQNEAQ (reference sequence). The CDR3 length is 15 residues. CDR3 coding DNA: TGTGCCAGCAGCTTAATCCAGGGGGGGATTGAAAAACTGTTTTTT. This gives the protein CASSLIQGGIEKLFF.

This clonotype was counted a few times. The chain links TRBV7-2 to TRBJ1-2; 9 bases are a match to TRBD1. V shed 6 bases and J 5 bases; nucleotides not matched to a gene: 7. In germline, CDR1 is SGHTA, CDR2 FQGNSA. The CDR3 sequence is 14 residues long. CDR3: CASRAGTGSYGYTF. The CDR3 DNA sequence: TGTGCCAGCAGAGCCGGGACAGGGTCTTATGGCTACACCTTC.

The chain couples TRBV5-1 to TRBJ2-5, with D possibly TRBD2 on 5 matching bases. The germline V gene has CDR1 SGHRS and CDR2 YFSETQ. V lost 3 bases, J lost 1 base, and 10 bases lay in between. This CDR3 spans 14 amino acids. The CDR3 spells CASSSGSTQETQYF. CDR3 nucleotide sequence: TGCGCCAGCAGCTCGGGATCGACCCAAGAGACCCAGTACTTC.

There are a few counts of this clonotype. At one end the junction does not follow the germline gene, possibly because of a read error. The chain has TRBV6-5 and TRBJ2-3, with a weak D call TRBD2 (5 bases). This CDR3 region has 16 residues. Germline V gene data show CDR1 as MNHEY and CDR2 as SVGAGI. CDR3 bases: TGTGCCAGCAGTTACTCCTCGGGGTCATTCACAGATACGCGGTATTTT. This codes for CASSYSSGSFTDTRYF.

The rearrangement joins TRBV4-2 to TRBJ1-2; D remains unclear. The CDR3 runs to 13 residues. V was clipped by 0 bases and J by 6 bases, with 8 bases between them. CDR1 is LGHNA and CDR2 is YNFKEQ in the germline V gene. For the CDR3, the DNA is TGTGCCAGCAGCCAAGAGGTGGGAGATGGCTACACCTTC. This codes for CASSQEVGDGYTF.

This clonotype appeared many times. This chain uses TRBV2 with TRBJ2-5, with D hard to call. Germline CDR1 reads SNHLY; CDR2 reads FYNNEI. V lost 2 bases and J 5 bases, leaving 9 bases between the germline ends. The CDR3 runs to 13 residues. CDR3 nucleotides: TGTGCCAGCAGTGAAAGTGGGCCGGAGACCCAGTACTTC. It codes for CASSESGPETQYF. Full variable domain (missing parts from reference TRBV2 and TRBJ2-5): EPEVTQTPSHQVTQMGQEVILRCVPISNHLYFYWYRQILGQKVEFLVSFYNNEISEKSEIFDDQFSVERPDGSNFTLKIRSTKLEDSAMYFCASSESGPETQYFGPGTRLLVL.

This clonotype was detected many times. The CDR3 sequence: CAIRDSVQETQYF. The CDR3 region has the DNA TGTGCCATCAGGGACAGCGTCCAAGAGACCCAGTACTTC. This chain uses TRBV10-3 with TRBJ2-5, with a possible D match to TRBD1 (6 bases). Trimming left V 6 bases short and J 1 base short, with 9 bases between. Germline CDR1 ENHRY, CDR2 SYGVKD. The CDR3 loop spans 13 amino acids.

Only a few counts were recorded for this clonotype. This sequence joins TRBV4-2 and TRBJ2-7; 10 nucleotides agree with TRBD1. Germline CDR1 LGHNA, CDR2 YNFKEQ. This CDR3 has 15 residues. The V and J ends lost 0 bases and 3 bases, in that order; junction bases with no gene match: 2. As DNA, the CDR3 is TGTGCCAGCAGCCAAGATTGGACAGGGGGCTACGAGCAGTACTTC. It specifies CASSQDWTGGYEQYF.

This clonotype turned up a few times. The J gene is TRBJ2-1, the V gene TRBV21-1; TRBD1 is the table's D call and was not checked against the DNA. TRBV21-1 is termed a pseudogene. This CDR3 is built from 14 residues. Written as DNA, the CDR3 is TGTGCCAGCAGGATGGAGGACAGGGGGAATGAGCAGTTCTTC. Amino acids: CASRMEDRGNEQFF.

This clonotype came up many times. The V and J genes are TRBV11-2 and TRBJ2-5, with D unresolved. The V gene lost 4 bases and the J gene lost 4 bases, with 1 base spanning the gap. The germline CDR1 and CDR2 sequences are SGHAT and FQNNGV. This CDR3 region has 10 residues. The CDR3 nucleotides are TGTGCCAGCAGCTCAGAGACCCAGTACTTC. The encoded protein is CASSSETQYF. Full variable domain (outside the CDR3, taken from reference TRBV11-2 and TRBJ2-5): EAGVAQSPRYKIIEKRQSVAFWCNPISGHATLYWYQQILGQGPKLLIQFQNNGVVDDSQLPKDRFSAERLKGVDSTLKIQPAKLEDSAVYLCASSSETQYFGPGTRLLVL.

This clonotype was detected ten times or more. J is TRBJ2-2 and V is TRBV5-1; TRBD2 aligns across 7 bases. With V trimmed by 4 bases and J by 3 bases, 6 bases remained unmatched. This CDR3 spans 15 amino acids. Germline V gene lookup returns CDR1 SGHRS and CDR2 YFSETQ. The CDR3 is CASSGGDQYTGELFF. CDR3 DNA: TGCGCCAGCAGCGGGGGGGACCAGTACACCGGGGAGCTGTTTTTT.

This clonotype was recorded a few times. The chain couples TRBV24-1 to TRBJ2-1; 8 nucleotides align to TRBD1. CDR3 length: 13 amino acids. CDR1 is KGHDR and CDR2 is SFDVKD in the germline V gene. Trimming at V came to 9 bases and at J to 3 bases, leaving 3 bases not matched to a gene. CDR3 sequence reads: CATGTGGYNEQFF. In DNA, the CDR3 is TGTGCCACCGGAACAGGGGGCTACAATGAGCAGTTCTTC.

This clonotype was detected ten times or more. The chain joins TRBV10-2 to TRBJ1-6; D perhaps matches TRBD1 (6 bases). Germline CDR1 WSHSY, CDR2 SAAADI. With 1 base removed from V and 5 bases from J, the gap between germline ends came to 9 bases. This CDR3 is built from 15 residues. CDR3 region: CASSELAGDNSPLHF. The CDR3 DNA reads as TGCGCCAGCAGTGAGTTGGCAGGGGATAATTCACCCCTCCACTTT.

This clonotype was counted a few times. The CDR3 DNA reads as TGTGCCAGCAGCCAAGCCCTTGAGACCCAGTACTTC. Translated, it gives CASSQALETQYF. V gene TRBV6-2 or TRBV6-3 combines with J gene TRBJ2-5, with D hard to call. There are 12 residues in the CDR3. CDR1 is MNHEY and CDR2 is SVGEGT in the germline V gene. V shed 6 bases and J shed 5 bases, with 10 bases lying between them.

This clonotype has only a few counts. The CDR3 sequence: CASSWDRRGETQYF. DNA of the CDR3: TGCGCCAGCAGCTGGGACAGGCGTGGAGAGACCCAGTACTTC. The rearrangement joins TRBV5-1 to TRBJ2-5, with 8 bases matching TRBD1. The length of the CDR3 is 14 residues. Germline V lookup: CDR1 SGHRS, CDR2 YFSETQ. J gave up 4 bases and V 3 bases, and 5 bases lay outside the gene matches.

The gene calls are TRBV7-3 and TRBJ2-5; TRBD2 matches at 9 bases. Germline V gene data show CDR1 as SGHTA and CDR2 as FQGTGA. The CDR3 has 15 residues. Trimming took 4 bases from V and 4 from J; bases not matched to a gene: 7. CDR3: CASSSLGLARETQYF. The CDR3, as DNA: TGTGCCAGCAGCTCGTTGGGACTAGCAAGAGAGACCCAGTACTTC.

This clonotype appeared many times. This chain uses TRBV20-1 with TRBJ2-7; 9 bases match TRBD2. Unmatched junction bases numbered 4, after V lost 1 base and J lost 3 bases. Germline lookup yields CDR1 DFQATT and CDR2 SNEGSKA (reference sequence). CDR3 length: 14 residues. CDR3 coding DNA: TGCAGTGCTAGAGGGCGGGGGGGCCGCTACGAGCAGTACTTC. Translated: CSARGRGGRYEQYF.

CDR3 residues: CASNWKRYTGELFF. The CDR3 DNA sequence: TGTGCCAGCAACTGGAAGAGATACACCGGGGAGCTGTTTTTT. The chain is built from TRBV6-5 and TRBJ2-2; D gene unclear. Trimming removed 7 bases at V and 3 bases at J, with 12 bases between. Germline V gives CDR1 MNHEY, CDR2 SVGAGI. The CDR3 has 14 amino acids.